This T cell receptor (beta chain) was obtained from a study of blood T cell repertoires in COVID-19. About the research overall: The origin of the acute and convalescent COVID-19 samples was the United States, Italy and Spain.

The method was immunoSEQ multiplex PCR; TCRdb's version includes in-frame clones alone and lacks a portion of them. The sample includes about 330,000 clones, roughly 87% of them seen just once. The germline V gene has CDR1 MNHEY and CDR2 SVGAGI. The CDR3 is 14 residues long. V shed 2 bases and J shed 2 bases, with 10 bases lying between them. Input material: peripheral blood. V is TRBV6-5 and J is TRBJ2-7; weak D call: TRBD2 (6 bases). The clonotype was recovered from a man aged 25 to 45 with COVID-19, enrolled during active disease. As DNA, the CDR3 is TGTGCCAGCAGTTACGGCGGGGAAACCTACGAGCAGTACTTC. It specifies CASSYGGETYEQYF.